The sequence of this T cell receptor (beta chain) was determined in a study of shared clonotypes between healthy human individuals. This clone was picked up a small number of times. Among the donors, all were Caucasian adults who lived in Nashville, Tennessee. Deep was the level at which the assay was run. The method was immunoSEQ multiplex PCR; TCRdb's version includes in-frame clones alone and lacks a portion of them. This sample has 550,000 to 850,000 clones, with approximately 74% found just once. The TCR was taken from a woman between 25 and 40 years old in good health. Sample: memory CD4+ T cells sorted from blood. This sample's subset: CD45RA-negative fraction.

The CDR3 loop is CASSPLGGHGYTF. In DNA form, the CDR3 reads TGTGCCAGCAGTCCCCTGGGGGGGCACGGCTACACCTTC. J is TRBJ1-2 and V is TRBV6-1, with D maybe TRBD1 (6 bases). The germline CDR1 and CDR2 sequences are MNHNS and SASEGT. This CDR3 has 13 residues. Trimming pared 5 bases from V and 8 bases from J, leaving 15 bases between.